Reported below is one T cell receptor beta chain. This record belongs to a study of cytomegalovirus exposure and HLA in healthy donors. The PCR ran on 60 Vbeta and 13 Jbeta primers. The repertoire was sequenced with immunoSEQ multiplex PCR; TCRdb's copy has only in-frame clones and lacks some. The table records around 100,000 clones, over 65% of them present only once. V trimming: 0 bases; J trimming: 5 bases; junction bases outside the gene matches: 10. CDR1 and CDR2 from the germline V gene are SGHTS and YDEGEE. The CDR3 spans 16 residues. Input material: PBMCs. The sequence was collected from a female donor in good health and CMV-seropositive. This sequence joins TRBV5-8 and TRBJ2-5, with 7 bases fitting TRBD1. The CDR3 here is CASSLAQGNSWETQYF. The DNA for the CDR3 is TGTGCCAGCAGCTTGGCACAGGGGAATTCCTGGGAGACCCAGTACTTC.